There are many counts of the clone carrying this T cell receptor (beta chain). Its target is not known. In making TCR beta libraries, quantitative 5'-RACE with molecular barcodes was used. TCRdb recomputed calls from the 5' RACE reads with MiXCR, one row per CDR3 protein. The profile shows some 200,000 distinct CDR3 sequences, 20% to 30% of them singletons. The data were taken from a study of CD8 T cells in ankylosing spondylitis. Study observations and caveats: In peripheral blood, disease-linked CD8+ clones occurred at relatively low frequencies. Existing reports had already noted some motif variants in reactive arthritis synovial fluid and blood.

This receptor was identified in a male donor with ankylosing spondylitis or in good health (not recorded which). Sequencing used blood, either unsorted or a sorted T cell fraction (not recorded which).

This chain's CDR3 is CASGQGADYGYTF. CDR3 DNA sequence: TGTGCCAGTGGACAGGGGGCTGACTATGGCTACACCTTC. The chain is built from TRBV7-8 and TRBJ1-2; 11 bases are a match to TRBD1. Germline lookup yields CDR1 SGHVS and CDR2 FQNEAQ. This CDR3 has 13 amino acids. The trim removed 9 bases at V and 3 bases at J, leaving 3 bases unmatched.